This T cell receptor beta chain was captured by sequencing in a study of blood T cell repertoires in COVID-19. Study as a whole: There were acute and convalescent COVID-19 samples, and they came from the United States, Italy and Spain. PBMCs, B-cell-depleted T cells, or T cells were the source of the cDNA or gDNA that made up the material.

This CDR3 contains 16 residues. CDR1 is SGHRS and CDR2 is YFSETQ in the germline V gene. Trimming shortened V by 4 bases and J by 6 bases, and 19 bases separated the two germline ends. TCRdb's table, derived via immunoSEQ multiplex PCR, lists solely in-frame clones and lacks some. The table has around 400,000 clones, about 87% seen once. Sequenced: peripheral blood. This TCR came from a woman aged 60-70 years with COVID-19, enrolled during active disease. The chain has TRBV5-1 and TRBJ1-4; a weak D match, TRBD1 (5 bases). The CDR3 loop is CASSLRQPLTDEKLFF. In nucleotides, the CDR3 is TGCGCCAGCAGCCTGAGACAGCCACTAACCGATGAAAAACTGTTTTTT.